The present T cell receptor (beta chain) was sequenced within a study of blood T cell repertoires in COVID-19. About the study: The study drew acute and convalescent COVID-19 samples from the United States, Italy and Spain.

V was cut by 1 base and J by 6 bases, with 10 bases left in between. This CDR3 has 13 amino acids. CDR1 SGHTA and CDR2 FQGNSA come from the germline V gene. TCRdb's table, derived via immunoSEQ multiplex PCR, lists solely in-frame clones and lacks some. Of 30,000 to 35,000 clones in the sample, 77% are singletons; the top ten hold approximately 16%. Material: peripheral blood. This receptor was identified in a human donor in a cohort sampled during active COVID-19. The gene calls are TRBV7-2 and TRBJ2-7, with D unresolved. As DNA, the CDR3 is TGTGCCAGCAGCTTAGAATATTACTCCGAGCAGTACTTC. This sequence encodes CASSLEYYSEQYF.